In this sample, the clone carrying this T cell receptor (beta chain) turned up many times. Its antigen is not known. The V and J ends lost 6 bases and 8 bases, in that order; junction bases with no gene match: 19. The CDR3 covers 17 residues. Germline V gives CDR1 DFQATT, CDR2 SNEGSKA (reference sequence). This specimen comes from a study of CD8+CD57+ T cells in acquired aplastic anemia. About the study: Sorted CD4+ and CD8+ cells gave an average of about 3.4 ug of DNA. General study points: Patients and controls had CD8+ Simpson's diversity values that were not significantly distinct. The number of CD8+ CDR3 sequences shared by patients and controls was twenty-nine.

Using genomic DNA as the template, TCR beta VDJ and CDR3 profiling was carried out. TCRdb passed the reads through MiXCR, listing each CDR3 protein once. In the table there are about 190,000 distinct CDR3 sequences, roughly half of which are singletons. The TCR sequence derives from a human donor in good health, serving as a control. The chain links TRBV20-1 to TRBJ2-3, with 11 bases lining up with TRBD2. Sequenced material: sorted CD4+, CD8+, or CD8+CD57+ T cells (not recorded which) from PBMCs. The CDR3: CSAASNPGLAASGTQYF. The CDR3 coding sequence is TGCAGTGCCGCGAGCAACCCGGGACTAGCGGCCTCAGGTACGCAGTATTTT.